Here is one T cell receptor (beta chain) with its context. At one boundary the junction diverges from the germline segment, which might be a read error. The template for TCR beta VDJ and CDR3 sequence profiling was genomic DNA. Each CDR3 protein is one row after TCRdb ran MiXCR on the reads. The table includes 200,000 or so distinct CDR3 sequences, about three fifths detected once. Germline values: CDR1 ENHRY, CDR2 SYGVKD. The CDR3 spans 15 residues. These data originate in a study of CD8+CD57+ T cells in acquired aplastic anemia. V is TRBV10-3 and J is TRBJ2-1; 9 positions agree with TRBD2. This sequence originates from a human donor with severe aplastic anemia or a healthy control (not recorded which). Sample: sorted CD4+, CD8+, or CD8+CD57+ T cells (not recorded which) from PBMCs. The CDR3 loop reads CASSEAGGSYNEQFF. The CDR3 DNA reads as TGTGCCAGCAGTGAAGCGGGGGGCTCCTACAATGAGCAGTTCTTC.